This T cell receptor beta chain was identified during a study of shared T cell receptors in the human thymus. CDR1 is SGHTA and CDR2 is FQGNSA in the germline V gene. J gave up 2 bases and V 4 bases, and 9 bases lay outside the gene matches. There are 16 residues in the CDR3. Assay used: immunoSEQ multiplex PCR; TCRdb lists only in-frame clones, some missing. The sample has approximately 730,000 clones, 80% to 90% seen once. This sample also belongs to another study, concerning human thymus T cells.

The sequence was obtained from a girl in the first two years of life with a congenital heart defect. What was sequenced was thymocytes. This sequence joins TRBV7-2 and TRBJ2-3; 7 positions match TRBD2. The CDR3 nucleotides are TGTGCCAGCAGCTCCTGGGGGGAGGGGCCCACAGATACGCAGTATTTT. It encodes CASSSWGEGPTDTQYF.